A selection of T cell receptor beta chains follows, all from one sample in a study of graft-versus-host responses after intestinal transplantation. Assay used: immunoSEQ multiplex PCR; TCRdb lists only in-frame clones, some missing. This table has around 20,000 clones, about 92% appearing once. The sequencing used PBMCs, collected about 260 days after intestinal transplant. These receptors originate from a human patient who received an intestinal transplant, so some T cells may come from the graft donor. Each CDR3 is given with its conserved first and last residue. The D gene is left open where the match is weak. Clone size is stated in some rows and not others, as once, few, many or a class when expanded.

clone_size d_call j_call v_call cdr3_nt cdr3_aa
. TRBD2 TRBJ2-7 TRBV19 TGTGCCAGTAGTATAGCGAGCGGGGTTTACTACGAGCAGTACTTC CASSIASGVYYEQYF
. . TRBJ2-2 TRBV28 TGTGCCAGCAGTTTGGACAGTCGAAACACCGGGGAGCTGTTTTTT CASSLDSRNTGELFF
few . TRBJ2-7 TRBV2 TGTGCCAGCAGTGAGCGGTCCTCCTACGAGCAGTACTTC CASSERSSYEQYF
. . TRBJ1-3 TRBV27 TGTGCCAGCAGTTCAGGAATCACACTAGGCACCAACTCTGGAAACACCATATATTTT CASSSGITLGTNSGNTIYF
. . TRBJ2-2 TRBV11-3 TGTGCCAGCAGCTTAGATCTTTGGGGGCAGGGCACCGGGGAGCTGTTTTTT CASSLDLWGQGTGELFF
. TRBD2 TRBJ2-3 TRBV10-3 TGTGCCATCAGTGACCCGACTAGCGGGAGCACAGATACGCAGTATTTT CAISDPTSGSTDTQYF
once TRBD2 TRBJ2-1 TRBV4-1 TGCGCCAGCAGCCCCTACCTGACTAGCGGGAGGGAGGGTGAGCAGTTCTTC CASSPYLTSGREGEQFF
. . TRBJ2-7 TRBV5-1 TGCGCCAGCAGCTTGGGCCCCGGCTACGAGCAGTACTTC CASSLGPGYEQYF
. TRBD2 TRBJ2-7 TRBV15 TGTGCCACCAGCAGAGATCTGGGAGGGCCGGGTATCTACGAGCAGTACTTC CATSRDLGGPGIYEQYF
few . TRBJ1-2 TRBV6-5 TGTGCCAGCAGTTATGGGCAAAGCTACACCTTC CASSYGQSYTF
. TRBD1 TRBJ1-5 TRBV28 TGTGCCAGCAGTTCCGGAACACAGGGGGGTATACCCAATCAGCCCCAGCATTTT CASSSGTQGGIPNQPQHF
once TRBD2 TRBJ2-3 TRBV25-1 TGTGCCAGCTCCTTAGCGGGAGGCACAGATACGCAGTATTTT CASSLAGGTDTQYF
. TRBD2 TRBJ2-2 TRBV2 TGTGCCAGCAGGGAACTAGCGGTAAACACCGGGGAGCTGTTTTTT CASRELAVNTGELFF
. . TRBJ2-1 TRBV6-6 TGTGCCAGCAATTACCCCGGACTGGATTACAATGAGCAGTTCTTC CASNYPGLDYNEQFF
once . TRBJ2-7 TRBV18 TGTGCCAGCTCACCAGGGAGCGGCTACGAGCAGTACTTC CASSPGSGYEQYF
. . TRBJ1-4 TRBV2 TGTGCCAGCAGCGGCAGGGGTCTTAATGAAAAACTGTTTTTT CASSGRGLNEKLFF
once TRBD1 TRBJ2-1 TRBV6-5 TGTGCCAGCAGTTACCGGGACAGTTTTTACAATGAGCAGTTCTTC CASSYRDSFYNEQFF
. . TRBJ1-1 TRBV7-6 TGTGCCAGCAGCTTGGGAGGGGATTGGAACACTGAAGCTTTCTTT CASSLGGDWNTEAFF
once TRBD2 TRBJ2-1 TRBV27 TGTGCCAGCAGTTTCCTTTCTAGCGGGCAGGACAATGAGCAGTTCTTC CASSFLSSGQDNEQFF
. . TRBJ1-5 TRBV6-6 TGTGCCAGCAGTTACGGGGGAGGCAATCAGCCCCAGCATTTT CASSYGGGNQPQHF
. TRBD2 TRBJ2-7 TRBV2 TGTGCCAGCAGTGAAGTACTGGGAGCGGGACGCTTATACGAGCAGTACTTC CASSEVLGAGRLYEQYF
. . TRBJ1-1 TRBV7-1 TGTGCCAGCAGCCTAGGGAGGACTGAAGCTTTCTTT CASSLGRTEAFF
. TRBD1 TRBJ1-2 TRBV25-1 TGTGCCAGCAGTGCGGCAGGGGGCGGCTATGGCTACACCTTC CASSAAGGGYGYTF
few TRBD2 TRBJ2-1 TRBV6-1 TGTGCCAGCAGTGCCGGGACTAGCGGGAGCGGGTATGAGCAGTTCTTC CASSAGTSGSGYEQFF
. TRBD1 TRBJ1-1 TRBV30 TGTGCCTGGAGTCCCGGAGAGGACAGGGAAAGGGGGAACACTGAAGCTTTCTTT CAWSPGEDRERGNTEAFF
once TRBD1 TRBJ1-3 TRBV19 TGTGCCAGTAGTATAGGCCGGACAGGGAGCCCGAATCACTCTGGAAACACCATATATTTT CASSIGRTGSPNHSGNTIYF
. . TRBJ1-1 TRBV7-7 TGTGCCAGCAGCGGGCGGGGGTCTCCGGATCACGCTGAAGCTTTCTTT CASSGRGSPDHAEAFF
. . TRBJ2-6 TRBV30 TGTGCCTGGAGTCCGTATACTGGGGCCAACGTCCTGACTTTC CAWSPYTGANVLTF
. . TRBJ1-2 TRBV5-8 TGTGCCAGCAGCACGGACAGAGTCGATGGCTACACCTTC CASSTDRVDGYTF
once TRBD1 TRBJ2-7 TRBV7-9 TGTGCCAGCAGCCTACGGACAGGGCCCAACGAGCAGTACTTC CASSLRTGPNEQYF
. . TRBJ2-5 TRBV5-1 TGCGCCAGCAGCTTGGGCCAAGGGGCCCAGTACTTC CASSLGQGAQYF
. . TRBJ2-2 TRBV10-3 TGTGCCATCAGTGAGTCGTGGGGGAGCACCGGGGAGCTGTTTTTT CAISESWGSTGELFF
. . TRBJ2-1 TRBV19 TGTGCCAGTAGTACTAGTCGGGGCCGTCCAACGGACAATGAGCAGTTCTTC CASSTSRGRPTDNEQFF
. TRBD2 TRBJ2-5 TRBV7-2 TGTGCCAGCAGCTTAGGCGGGAGACCCCAAGAGACCCAGTACTTC CASSLGGRPQETQYF
once TRBD1 TRBJ2-1 TRBV6-5 TGTGCCAGCACCAGTCCCGGGACAGGGAGAAATGAGCAGTTCTTC CASTSPGTGRNEQFF
. TRBD1 TRBJ2-7 TRBV7-6 TGTGCCAGCAGCTTAGCTGACAGGGCCTACGAGCAGTACTTC CASSLADRAYEQYF
few TRBD1 TRBJ2-3 TRBV14 TGTGCCAGCAGCTTTGACAGGGCATTTACAGATACGCAGTATTTT CASSFDRAFTDTQYF
once TRBD1 TRBJ1-1 TRBV4-1 TGCGCCAGCAGCCAAGGGGACAGGGTGTCAAGGGCTTTCTTT CASSQGDRVSRAFF
. . TRBJ1-4 TRBV5-1 TGCGCCAGCCGATCCACCTCTGGGGCGATAGATAATGAAAAACTGTTTTTT CASRSTSGAIDNEKLFF
. . TRBJ1-4 TRBV7-5 TGTGTCAGAAGCTTTTCAGGGGAGAATGAAAAACTGTTTTTT CVRSFSGENEKLFF
. TRBD1 TRBJ2-1 TRBV27 TGTGCCAGCAGTTTAAGTCCGGGACAGCTCTACAATGAGCAGTTCTTC CASSLSPGQLYNEQFF
few . TRBJ2-7 TRBV10-3 TGTGCCAGCAAGACCGGGACGGCTTCCTACGAGCAGTACTTC CASKTGTASYEQYF
. . TRBJ2-3 TRBV30 TGTGCCTGGAGCTATAGGGGATGGGTCACAGATACGCAGTATTTT CAWSYRGWVTDTQYF
. . TRBJ2-7 TRBV9 TGTGCCAGCAGCGTAGATAGCGGAACGATCTTAACCTACGAGCAGTACTTC CASSVDSGTILTYEQYF
. . TRBJ2-5 TRBV7-9 TGTGCCAGCAGCTTGGGACCGGAGAAAGAGACCCAGTACTTC CASSLGPEKETQYF
. . TRBJ1-2 TRBV9 TGTGCCAGCAGCGGCGGGGCAGGCGCTAACTATGGCTACACCTTC CASSGGAGANYGYTF
. TRBD1 TRBJ1-4 TRBV28 TGTGCCAGCAGTCTCTCCCTGGACAGGGAAAAATCCGTGGCAACTAATGAAAAACTGTTTTTT CASSLSLDREKSVATNEKLFF
. TRBD2 TRBJ2-5 TRBV5-1 TGCGCCAGCAGCTTGGAGCGGGGGACCATTCAAGAGACCCAGTACTTC CASSLERGTIQETQYF
. . TRBJ2-3 TRBV12-5 TGTGCTAGTGGTTTGGACCCCCCTAAAGCAGATACGCAGTATTTT CASGLDPPKADTQYF
. . TRBJ2-7 TRBV28 TGTGCCAGCAGTTTATCAAGACCAAGAGACTCCTACGAGCAGTACTTC CASSLSRPRDSYEQYF
. . TRBJ2-7 TRBV19 TGTGCCAGTAGAGACTCCTTGGGCAGCTCCTACGAGCAGTACTTC CASRDSLGSSYEQYF
. TRBD1 TRBJ2-4 TRBV4-1 TGCGCCAGCAGCCATCGACAGGGAGCCAAAAACATTCAGTACTTC CASSHRQGAKNIQYF
. . TRBJ1-1 TRBV27 TGTGCCAGCAGTTTAAGTCCAGGGAGGGTGTTGTTGGACACTGAAGCTTTCTTT CASSLSPGRVLLDTEAFF
. . TRBJ1-2 TRBV28 TGTGCCAGCAGTTCTGGACTCTATGGCTACACCTTC CASSSGLYGYTF
. TRBD2 TRBJ2-1 TRBV11-3 TGTGCCAGCAGCCCCGGGACTAGCGGGAGCAGTGAGCAGTTCTTC CASSPGTSGSSEQFF
. TRBD2 TRBJ2-3 TRBV28 TGTGCCAGCAGCCAGGGACTAGCGGGAGGCACAGATACGCAGTATTTT CASSQGLAGGTDTQYF
. TRBD1 TRBJ2-7 TRBV7-6 TGTGCCAGCAGCTGGACAGGGGGCGAGCAGTACTTC CASSWTGGEQYF
. . TRBJ2-7 TRBV7-6 TGTGCCAGCAGCACCCCGGGTGGTTCCTACGAGCAGTACTTC CASSTPGGSYEQYF
. . TRBJ1-1 TRBV7-9 TGTGCCAGCAGCCTACCTGGCCCGAACACTGAAGCTTTCTTT CASSLPGPNTEAFF